This TCR beta chain was captured by sequencing in a study of blood T cell repertoires in COVID-19. Study-level background: Acute and convalescent COVID-19 samples came from the United States, Italy and Spain. Sources were T cells, B-cell-depleted T cells, or PBMCs; the material itself was cDNA or gDNA.

The repertoire was sequenced with immunoSEQ multiplex PCR; TCRdb's copy has only in-frame clones and lacks some. This table holds around 240,000 clones, roughly 88% found once. The CDR3 consists of 19 residues. Germline values: CDR1 KGHDR, CDR2 SFDVKD. Trimming at V came to 2 bases and at J to 4 bases, leaving 11 bases not matched to a gene. All enrollees were about 18 to 89 years old and from approximately 24 US areas. Participant-given clinical history determined each cohort assignment. The rearrangement joins TRBV24-1 to TRBJ2-3; the match to TRBD2 covers 13 bases. This TCR was recovered from a woman aged 45-59 years who had recovered from COVID-19. The specimen was PBMCs or T cells enriched from blood (not recorded which). The CDR3 region is CATSDSNQRLAGGPDTQYF. The CDR3 coding sequence is TGTGCCACCAGTGATTCTAACCAACGACTAGCGGGAGGTCCAGATACGCAGTATTTT.